One and the same sample provided the 26 T cell receptor beta chains below, sequenced in a study of blood T cell repertoires in COVID-19 (dated by TCRdb to 2019 to 2021). Libraries were built with the immunoSEQ multiplex PCR assay. TCRdb obtained this table from immuneACCESS and retained in-frame rearrangements with V and J assigned. These tables miss some clones; where compared with another copy, unresolved V genes account for less than half of the shortfall, and the remainder is unexplained. Counted in this sample were under 350,000 clones; roughly 89% of them appeared once. The ten biggest clones cover approximately 1.5% of the sample. Sample: PBMCs or T cells enriched from blood (not recorded which). The receptors here all came from a woman aged 40 to 49 who had recovered from COVID-19.

The chain has TRBV6-5 and TRBJ1-1; tentative D call: TRBD1 (6 bases). V lost 3 bases and J 5 bases, leaving 10 bases between the germline ends. Germline CDR1 MNHEY, CDR2 SVGAGI. The CDR3 sequence is 13 residues long. The CDR3 nucleotides are TGTGCCAGCAGTTATTACAGGGAAACTGAAGCTTTCTTT. Its translation is CASSYYRETEAFF.

This chain joins TRBV3-1 (or the pseudogene TRBV3-2) and TRBJ2-7; a possible D gene is TRBD2 (5 bases). The length of the CDR3 is 12 residues. V was shortened by 7 bases and J by 7 bases, with 14 bases between the two germline ends. CDR1 is LGHDT, CDR2 YNNKEL, per germline (reference sequence). The DNA of the CDR3 is TGTGCCAGCAATAACGGGATCGGGGAGCAGTACTTC. Amino acid sequence: CASNNGIGEQYF.

The chain uses TRBV23-1 and TRBJ1-2; TRBD1 matches at 7 bases. TRBV23-1 belongs to the ORF category, with a function that is uncertain. The CDR3 has 15 residues. V shed 3 bases and J 0 bases; nucleotides not matched to a gene: 4. The CDR3 region has the DNA TGCGCCAGCAGTCATACAGGGGTCACTAACTATGGCTACACCTTC. Residues: CASSHTGVTNYGYTF.

Only one count was recorded for this clone. The chain has TRBV18 and TRBJ2-7, with 9 bases that match TRBD1. The germline gives CDR1 KGHSH, CDR2 LQKENI. V lost 3 bases, J lost 5 bases, and 8 bases stayed unmatched. The CDR3 runs 15 residues. The CDR3 reads CASSPGTGGVNEQYF. CDR3 DNA: TGTGCCAGCTCACCGGGAACAGGGGGCGTGAACGAGCAGTACTTC.

This clone was picked up one time. The rearrangement joins TRBV6-6 to TRBJ1-1; weak D call: TRBD1 (6 bases). Germline V gene sequence: CDR1 MNHNY, CDR2 SVGAGI (reference sequence). The length of the CDR3 is 14 residues. The ends were cut back, 5 bases at V and 2 bases at J, with 12 bases in the middle. In nucleotides, the CDR3 is TGTGCCAGCAGTGACGACAGGTACAACACTGAAGCTTTCTTT. Translation: CASSDDRYNTEAFF.

The V and J genes are TRBV24-1 and TRBJ2-2; TRBD1 agrees at 9 bases. Germline assignment: CDR1 KGHDR and CDR2 SFDVKD. J lost 5 bases, V lost 4 bases, and 10 bases had no gene match. The CDR3 is made up of 17 amino acids. As DNA, the CDR3 is TGTGCCACCAGTGACTCCGGGACAGGGATTAAGACCGGGGAGCTGTTTTTT. This codes for CATSDSGTGIKTGELFF.

The chain employs TRBV5-4 and TRBJ2-2, with D maybe TRBD2 (5 bases). V was clipped by 4 bases and J by 3 bases, with 13 bases between them. The germline V gene encodes CDR1 SGHNT and CDR2 YYREEE (reference sequence). The CDR3 is 15 residues long. DNA for the CDR3: TGTGCCAGCAGCGACAAGGACTTCTACACCGGGGAGCTGTTTTTT. This codes for CASSDKDFYTGELFF.

This CDR3 reads CASSPLQGANTQYF. In DNA form, the CDR3 reads TGTGCCAGCTCACCATTGCAGGGGGCGAATACGCAGTATTTT. The chain couples TRBV18 to TRBJ2-3, with 8 bases that match TRBD1. CDR1 and CDR2 from the germline V gene are KGHSH and LQKENI. The CDR3 runs 14 residues. V trimming: 2 bases; J trimming: 7 bases; junction bases outside the gene matches: 5.

The chain recombines TRBV3-1 (or the pseudogene TRBV3-2) with TRBJ1-2; tentative D call: TRBD1 (6 bases). The CDR3 consists of 13 residues. Between the trimmed V and J ends, which lost 1 base and 5 bases, there was a span of 8 bases. Germline V gene lookup returns CDR1 LGHDT and CDR2 YNNKEL (reference sequence). The CDR3 is CASSQGTEYGYTF. The CDR3 coding sequence is TGTGCCAGCAGCCAAGGGACAGAGTATGGCTACACCTTC.

This chain uses TRBV2 with TRBJ1-3; weak D call: TRBD1 (5 bases). Germline lookup yields CDR1 SNHLY and CDR2 FYNNEI. Trimming shortened V by 5 bases and J by 3 bases, and 8 bases separated the two germline ends. The CDR3 loop spans 13 amino acids. The CDR3 loop is CASSQGGGNTIYF. The CDR3 coding sequence is TGTGCCAGCAGTCAGGGAGGTGGAAACACCATATATTTT.

This clone was observed at least ten times. V is TRBV11-2 and J is TRBJ2-1; 7 nucleotides agree with TRBD2. The CDR3 spans 18 residues. In germline, CDR1 is SGHAT, CDR2 FQNNGV. J was trimmed by 2 bases and V by 4 bases; bases with no gene match: 14. CDR3 DNA sequence: TGTGCCAGCAGCTCACCCGGCTACCGGGGAGGGACCTACAATGAGCAGTTCTTC. Its translation: CASSSPGYRGGTYNEQFF.

This rearrangement joins TRBV29-1 to TRBJ1-1; D ambiguous. Per the germline V gene, CDR1 is SQVTM and CDR2 is ANQGSEA. V gave up 4 bases and J gave up 4 bases, with 10 bases separating them. This CDR3 spans 12 amino acids. The CDR3 nucleotides read TGCAGCGTTGCGGTGGGGAGCACTGAAGCTTTCTTT. Translated: CSVAVGSTEAFF.

The V and J genes are TRBV5-1 and TRBJ2-5; TRBD1 aligns across 11 bases. V trimming: 5 bases; J trimming: 4 bases; junction bases outside the gene matches: 7. The CDR3 has 15 residues. The germline V gene has CDR1 SGHRS and CDR2 YFSETQ. In DNA, the CDR3 is TGCGCCAGCAGTCGGACGGGGACAGGGGGAGAGACCCAGTACTTC. Encoded protein: CASSRTGTGGETQYF.

The chain combines TRBV7-9 with TRBJ1-5, with 9 nucleotides matching TRBD1. After removal of 5 bases from V and 9 bases from J, the junction contained 14 bases not matched to a gene. CDR1 and CDR2 (germline): SEHNR, FQNEAQ (reference sequence). The CDR3 totals 16 residues. The CDR3 loop reads CASSPGLGQGFTPQHF. Written as DNA, the CDR3 is TGTGCCAGCAGCCCCGGCTTAGGACAGGGGTTTACGCCCCAGCATTTT.

This chain links TRBV7-9 with TRBJ2-3; TRBD2 agrees at 7 bases. Germline V gives CDR1 SEHNR, CDR2 FQNEAQ (reference sequence). V lost 6 bases and J lost 7; bases outside the gene matches: 7. The CDR3 consists of 13 residues. CDR3: CASRGPTSYTQYF. The CDR3 DNA reads TGTGCCAGCAGAGGCCCGACTAGCTATACGCAGTATTTT.

The rearrangement uses TRBV7-2 and TRBJ2-3; D unresolved. Germline V lookup: CDR1 SGHTA, CDR2 FQGNSA. The CDR3 totals 14 residues. V lost 4 bases to trimming and J lost 2 bases, with 10 bases between them. Written as DNA, the CDR3 is TGTGCCAGCAGCTCCCTATATAACACAGATACGCAGTATTTT. It codes for CASSSLYNTDTQYF.

This clone was observed once. Other DNA sequences in the sample encode the same CDR3. J is TRBJ1-2 and V is TRBV12-3 or TRBV12-4, with D perhaps matching TRBD1 (5 bases). The V and J ends lost 3 bases and 8 bases respectively, with 10 bases between them. CDR3 length equals 12 residues. The CDR3 DNA reads TGTGCCAGCAGTTTTAGGGGAGGCGGCTACACCTTC. Protein: CASSFRGGGYTF.

The rearrangement joins TRBV5-1 to TRBJ2-2, with TRBD1 matching 7 bases. This CDR3 has 15 amino acids. Trimming took 0 bases from V and 3 from J; bases not matched to a gene: 2. Germline V gives CDR1 SGHRS, CDR2 YFSETQ. CDR3 nucleotides: TGCGCCAGCAGCTTGGCCGGACAGGACACCGGGGAGCTGTTTTTT. It encodes CASSLAGQDTGELFF. Drawing the rest from reference TRBV5-1 and TRBJ2-2, the complete variable domain is KAGVTQTPRYLIKTRGQQVTLSCSPISGHRSVSWYQQTPGQGLQFLFEYFSETQRNKGNFPGRFSGRQFSNSRSEMNVSTLELGDSALYLCASSLAGQDTGELFFGEGSRLTVL.

The gene calls are TRBV29-1 and TRBJ1-1; no definite D call. Germline V lookup: CDR1 SQVTM, CDR2 ANQGSEA. The CDR3 spans 12 residues. The V end lost 7 bases, the J end lost 3 bases, and 12 bases lay between the germline ends. The CDR3 reads CSARGFDTEAFF. The CDR3 nucleotides are TGCAGCGCCCGAGGGTTTGACACTGAAGCTTTCTTT.

V gene TRBV7-2 combines with J gene TRBJ2-3; D uncertain. Per the germline V gene, CDR1 is SGHTA and CDR2 is FQGNSA. V lost 3 bases, J lost 4 bases, and 8 bases lay in between. The CDR3 extends over 13 amino acids. In nucleotides, the CDR3 is TGTGCCAGCAGCTTCAGTATCGCAGATACGCAGTATTTT. It yields the protein CASSFSIADTQYF.

The DNA of the CDR3 is TGTGCCAGTTTTACCCCCATCGGGACAGGCCTGGCGGGCTACACCTTC. The encoded protein is CASFTPIGTGLAGYTF. The chain employs TRBV19 and TRBJ1-2, with 8 positions matching TRBD1. This CDR3 contains 16 residues. Germline V gives CDR1 LNHDA, CDR2 SQIVND (reference sequence). V was clipped by 8 bases and J by 8 bases; unmatched bases: 19.

The gene calls are TRBV5-1 and TRBJ2-1; D is ambiguous. The germline V gene has CDR1 SGHRS and CDR2 YFSETQ. V shed 0 bases and J shed 0 bases, with 7 bases lying between them. The CDR3 is 15 amino acids. CDR3 coding DNA: TGCGCCAGCAGCTTGGGACGGAGCTCCTACAATGAGCAGTTCTTC. The encoded protein is CASSLGRSSYNEQFF.

The J gene is TRBJ1-1, the V gene TRBV4-1, with 9 bases aligning to TRBD1. This CDR3 spans 16 amino acids. The V and J ends lost 1 base and 1 base, in that order; junction bases with no gene match: 4. Germline CDR1 reads MGHRA; CDR2 reads YSYEKL. In DNA form, the CDR3 reads TGCGCCAGCAGCCAAGGCGACAGGGGGGGGAACACTGAAGCTTTCTTT. Its protein product is CASSQGDRGGNTEAFF.

J is TRBJ2-3 and V is TRBV3-1 (or the pseudogene TRBV3-2), with 10 bases lining up with TRBD2. Germline V gives CDR1 LGHDT, CDR2 YNNKEL (reference sequence). This CDR3 is 19 amino acids long. Losses at the gene ends were 1 base for V and 7 bases for J; bases not matched to a gene: 17. DNA of the CDR3: TGTGCCAGCAGCCAAGTATTGGAACTAGCGGGAAGGAGTGGATATACGCAGTATTTT. As protein: CASSQVLELAGRSGYTQYF.

This chain uses TRBV4-2 with TRBJ2-1, with TRBD2 matching over 7 bases. The CDR3 is 12 amino acids. Germline CDR1 reads LGHNA; CDR2 reads YNFKEQ. Trimming cost V 0 bases and J 16 bases; bases outside gene matches: 6. The CDR3 region has the DNA TGTGCCAGCAGCCAAGATTGGGGGGGGTACTTCTTC. This sequence encodes CASSQDWGGYFF.

The rearrangement links TRBV6-5 to TRBJ1-2, with D unresolved. This CDR3 is built from 14 residues. V lost 0 bases to trimming and J lost 4 bases, with 9 bases between them. From germline, CDR1 is MNHEY and CDR2 SVGAGI. The CDR3, as DNA: TGTGCCAGCAGTTACTCCAGCGCTACCTATGGCTACACCTTC. Translating gives CASSYSSATYGYTF.